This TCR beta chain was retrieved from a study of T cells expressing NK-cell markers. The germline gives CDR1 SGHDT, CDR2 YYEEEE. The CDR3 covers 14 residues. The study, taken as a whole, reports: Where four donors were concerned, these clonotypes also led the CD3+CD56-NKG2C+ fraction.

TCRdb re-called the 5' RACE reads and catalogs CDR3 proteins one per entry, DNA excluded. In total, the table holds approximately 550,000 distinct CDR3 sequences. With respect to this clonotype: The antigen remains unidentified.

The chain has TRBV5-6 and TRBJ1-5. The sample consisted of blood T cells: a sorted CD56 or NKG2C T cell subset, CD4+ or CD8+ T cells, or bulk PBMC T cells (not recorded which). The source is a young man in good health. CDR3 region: CASSLEATAQPQHF.